This TCR beta chain was observed in a study of circulating tumor DNA in untreated peripheral T-cell lymphoma (dated by TCRdb to the early 2020s). From cysteine to phenylalanine, the CDR3 is 16 amino acids long. Only CDR3 DNA is held: 48 bases, read in frame from base 1. From the germline V gene, CDR1 is SGHRS and CDR2 is YFSETQ. V lost 4 bases and J lost 0 bases, and the count of bases not matched to a germline gene is 6. This clone was recorded a few times. Its antigen target is currently unknown. No qualities accompany the bases; no much larger clone lies one base away. On the study overall, not on this receptor specifically: Tumor-specific clonotypes turned up in roughly 79% of patients, identified from roughly 90% of baseline tissues and from about 70% of baseline serum samples.

To identify tumor-specific TCR clonotypes, tumor tissue taken at baseline, before any treatment, was sequenced. To monitor patients with peripheral T-cell lymphoma who were getting frontline treatment on a trial, the study applied next-generation sequencing to T-cell receptor sequences. The library relied on the immunoSEQ multiplex PCR assay. The table was pulled from immuneACCESS by TCRdb, which kept in-frame rearrangements only. Such tables lose some clones; where checked, under half of the loss comes from unresolved V genes, and the rest has no known cause. The sample profile shows approximately 6,900 clones; 60% to 85% of them were found once. The ten biggest clones cover around 30% of the sample.

The receptor was isolated from a human donor with peripheral T-cell lymphoma. Sample: tumor tissue. The chain couples TRBV5-1 to TRBJ1-3; TRBD1 fits 8 bases in the junction. The sequenced DNA: TGCGCCAGCAGCGCAGGGGGCGCAAGCTCTGGAAACACCATATATTTT. This encodes CASSAGGASSGNTIYF.